This T cell receptor (beta chain) was captured in a study of cytotoxic CD8 clonotypes in ibrutinib-treated CLL. Overall study: Collecting the response samples happened after a median 12 months of treatment, with a range of 6 to 36.

Study-wide findings and caveats: Contraction or stability on treatment characterized the public clonotypes, which were uncommon.

This clone was seen once. The antigen remains unidentified. Libraries of TCR beta were made from roughly 2.2 micrograms of genomic DNA that came from cryopreserved PBMCs. Here immunoSEQ multiplex PCR was the method, and the copy in TCRdb shows in-frame clones only, minus some. Of approximately 160,000 clones in the sample, about 88% were seen once. This sequence was found in a human donor with chronic lymphocytic leukemia. The sequencing here drew on PBMCs, taken at disease progression, from a patient treated with ibrutinib.

The DNA of the CDR3 is TGTGCCAGCAGTTTATCTGGGGCGGGATTGGGCTGGGAGCAGTACTTC. Translated: CASSLSGAGLGWEQYF. The genes are TRBV27 and TRBJ2-7, with D perhaps matching TRBD2 (6 bases). V lost 0 bases to trimming and J lost 7 bases, with 19 bases between them. From germline, CDR1 is MNHEY and CDR2 SMNVEV (reference sequence). There are 16 residues in the CDR3.